The 27 T cell receptor beta chains in this list originate from one sample, sequenced in a study of cytomegalovirus exposure and HLA in healthy donors. The PCR employed 60 Vbeta primers together with 13 Jbeta primers. Clones were read by immunoSEQ multiplex PCR, and TCRdb kept only the in-frame ones, dropping some. The sample lists around 150,000 clones, around four fifths seen once, with about 7.4% in the top ten. Sequencing was carried out using PBMCs. These TCRs come from a woman aged 45-65 years in good health and CMV-seropositive.

The chain recombines TRBV5-4 with TRBJ2-1, with a tentative D call TRBD2 (5 bases). CDR1 is SGHNT and CDR2 is YYREEE in the germline V gene (reference sequence). The CDR3 length is 15 residues. Trimming removed 4 bases at V and 4 bases at J, with 15 bases between. CDR3 in amino acids: CASSIGGRGYNEQFF. The DNA for the CDR3 is TGTGCCAGCAGCATAGGTGGGAGAGGGTACAATGAGCAGTTCTTC.

The sample holds one count of this clone. J is TRBJ2-1 and V is TRBV6-1; TRBD2 agrees at 12 bases. Germline trimming cut 1 base from V and 5 bases from J; bases unmatched to any gene: 0. Germline CDR1 reads MNHNS; CDR2 reads SASEGT. This CDR3 comprises 15 residues. Here the CDR3 DNA reads TGTGCCAGCAGTGAAGGACTAGCGGGAGACAATGAGCAGTTCTTC. It codes for CASSEGLAGDNEQFF.

The genes are TRBV4-3 and TRBJ2-7, with TRBD2 identical over 9 bases. This CDR3 has 14 residues. Losses at the gene ends were 3 bases for V and 5 bases for J; bases not matched to a gene: 5. Looked up from germline, CDR1 is LGHNA and CDR2 is YSLEER. The CDR3 loop is CASSQGSGGDEQYF. The CDR3 DNA follows: TGCGCCAGCAGCCAGGGTAGCGGGGGTGACGAGCAGTACTTC.

The V and J genes are TRBV6-1 and TRBJ1-4, with 9 bases identical to TRBD1. Trimming took 7 bases from V and 4 from J; bases not matched to a gene: 4. This CDR3 has 14 amino acids. Per germline, CDR1 MNHNS and CDR2 SASEGT. The DNA of the CDR3 is TGTGCCAGCAAGGTGGACAGGGGTAATGAAAAACTGTTTTTT. It specifies CASKVDRGNEKLFF.

V and J are TRBV28 and TRBJ1-1; D unresolved. Germline values: CDR1 MDHEN, CDR2 SYDVKM. Trimming removed 2 bases from V and 8 bases from J, with 15 bases in between. The CDR3 sequence is 14 residues long. The CDR3, as DNA: TGTGCCAGCAGTTTAGCTGGTAGGAGGGAAGAAGCTTTCTTT. This encodes CASSLAGRREEAFF.

The rearrangement joins TRBV6-1 to TRBJ1-5; the D gene is possibly TRBD1 (6 bases). The CDR3 sequence is 13 residues long. The V and J ends lost 11 bases and 2 bases respectively, with 13 bases between them. Germline loops: CDR1 MNHNS, CDR2 SASEGT. The CDR3 DNA sequence: TGTGCCCTCGCCCGACAGGGCAATCAGCCCCAGCATTTT. Protein product: CALARQGNQPQHF.

The V and J genes are TRBV7-8 and TRBJ2-7; D is perhaps TRBD2 (6 bases). Germline V gene lookup returns CDR1 SGHVS and CDR2 FQNEAQ. V lost 3 bases and J 2 bases, leaving 11 bases between the germline ends. There are 14 residues in the CDR3. The CDR3 region has the DNA TGTGCCAGCAGCTTGCGGGACTTAACCTACGAGCAGTACTTC. This sequence encodes CASSLRDLTYEQYF.

The sample holds a few counts of this clone. The chain couples TRBV6-6 to TRBJ1-1; no clear D. The CDR3 extends over 11 amino acids. The ends were cut back, 3 bases at V and 8 bases at J, with 7 bases in the middle. Germline V lookup: CDR1 MNHNY, CDR2 SVGAGI (reference sequence). This chain's CDR3 is CASSYVMEAFF. CDR3 nucleotides: TGTGCCAGCAGTTATGTTATGGAAGCTTTCTTT.

The chain is built from TRBV18 and TRBJ2-1; TRBD2 matches at 9 bases. The CDR3 spans 14 residues. The germline CDR1 and CDR2 sequences are KGHSH and LQKENI. The J segment lost 7 bases and the V segment lost 3 bases, leaving 4 bases of the junction unmatched. The CDR3: CASSPDLAGNEQFF. CDR3 sequence (DNA): TGTGCCAGCTCACCGGATCTAGCGGGGAATGAGCAGTTCTTC.

This chain connects TRBV7-2 to TRBJ2-3, with 7 bases identical to TRBD2. This CDR3 has 14 amino acids. Germline V CDR1 and CDR2: SGHTA, FQGNSA. Losses at the gene ends were 4 bases for V and 8 bases for J; bases not matched to a gene: 9. DNA for the CDR3: TGTGCCAGCAGCTGGGAGGGGATTATGGGTACGCAGTATTTT. It specifies CASSWEGIMGTQYF.

This chain joins TRBV2 and TRBJ1-1, with 8 bases matching TRBD1. The CDR3 runs 19 residues. V shed 5 bases, J shed 0 bases, and the junction held 17 bases outside the gene matches. Germline-derived CDR1 and CDR2 are SNHLY and FYNNEI. The CDR3 protein is CASSTPLGQGRGLNTEAFF. As DNA, the CDR3 is TGTGCCAGCAGTACCCCCCTTGGACAGGGCAGAGGGCTGAACACTGAAGCTTTCTTT.

The rearrangement links TRBV7-8 to TRBJ1-5; D ambiguous. This CDR3 is 12 amino acids long. Germline V gene lookup returns CDR1 SGHVS and CDR2 FQNEAQ. Deletions cut 3 bases from V and 6 bases from J, with 6 bases between. CDR3 bases: TGTGCCAGCAGCTTTCCAGGTCAGCCCCAGCATTTT. This encodes CASSFPGQPQHF.

The sample holds one count of this clone. In DNA form, the CDR3 reads TGTGCCAGCAGCTTAGCGTCAGGGGACTATGGCTACACCTTC. Its translation: CASSLASGDYGYTF. The J gene is TRBJ1-2, the V gene TRBV7-2; a possible D gene is TRBD1 (6 bases). The CDR3 totals 14 residues. V was clipped by 0 bases and J by 3 bases, with 8 bases between them. Germline V gives CDR1 SGHTA, CDR2 FQGNSA.

The chain employs TRBV4-1 and TRBJ1-2; possible D gene TRBD1, 5 bases. Trimming pared 1 base from V and 7 bases from J, leaving 10 bases between. The CDR3 is 13 residues long. Germline V gives CDR1 MGHRA, CDR2 YSYEKL. This chain's CDR3 is CASSQAGLGGYTF. The CDR3 coding sequence is TGCGCCAGCAGCCAAGCAGGGTTAGGTGGCTACACCTTC.

The V call is TRBV5-4, the J call TRBJ1-2, with a tentative D call TRBD1 (5 bases). The germline V and J ends were trimmed by 3 bases and 4 bases, with 22 bases remaining between them. The length of the CDR3 is 17 residues. CDR1 is SGHNT and CDR2 is YYREEE in the germline V gene (reference sequence). The CDR3 loop is CASSSYPTGTGIYGYTF. The CDR3 DNA reads as TGTGCCAGCAGCTCTTACCCAACCGGGACTGGAATCTATGGCTACACCTTC.

The rearrangement uses TRBV7-2 and TRBJ2-1; 7 bases align to TRBD1. The CDR3 contains 15 residues. V trimming: 3 bases; J trimming: 7 bases; junction bases outside the gene matches: 9. Germline CDR1 and CDR2: SGHTA and FQGNSA. The CDR3 loop reads CASSFIKGAGNEQFF. CDR3 bases: TGTGCCAGCAGCTTTATTAAGGGGGCAGGAAATGAGCAGTTCTTC.

The rearrangement links TRBV4-1 to TRBJ1-1, with D hard to call. V lost 0 bases, J lost 3 bases, and 8 bases lay in between. CDR1 is MGHRA, CDR2 YSYEKL, per germline. The CDR3 is made up of 14 amino acids. CDR3 loop: CASSQDGEDTEAFF. The CDR3, as DNA: TGCGCCAGCAGCCAAGACGGAGAGGACACTGAAGCTTTCTTT.

The genes are TRBV9 and TRBJ2-7; the D gene is possibly TRBD1 (6 bases). Germline V gene sequence: CDR1 SGDLS, CDR2 YYNGEE. The CDR3 loop spans 15 amino acids. The V end lost 4 bases, the J end lost 2 bases, and 16 bases lay between the germline ends. The CDR3 coding sequence is TGTGCCAGCAGCTTAGATATCCGGGACACCTACGAGCAGTACTTC. It yields the protein CASSLDIRDTYEQYF.

The rearrangement joins TRBV18 to TRBJ2-3, with a possible D match to TRBD2 (6 bases). The CDR3 runs 16 residues. V dropped 7 bases and J dropped 3 bases, with 20 bases sitting between them. Germline CDR1 KGHSH, CDR2 LQKENI. The chain's CDR3 is CASFTSTGGWTDTQYF. The CDR3 bases are TGTGCCAGCTTCACCAGTACCGGAGGGTGGACAGATACGCAGTATTTT.

This rearrangement joins TRBV15 to TRBJ1-1; 9 nucleotides line up with TRBD1. Germline assignment: CDR1 LNHNV and CDR2 YYDKDF (reference sequence). V trimming: 4 bases; J trimming: 5 bases; junction bases outside the gene matches: 5. This CDR3 contains 14 residues. This chain's CDR3 is CATSKRQGVTEAFF. DNA of the CDR3: TGTGCCACCAGCAAACGACAGGGGGTAACTGAAGCTTTCTTT.

This clone was picked up a small number of times. The V call is TRBV5-6, the J call TRBJ2-5; 9 bases are shared with TRBD1. CDR1 and CDR2 (germline): SGHDT, YYEEEE. Losses at the gene ends were 0 bases for V and 2 bases for J; bases not matched to a gene: 2. CDR3 length: 15 amino acids. The CDR3 nucleotides read TGTGCCAGCAGCTTGGGGGACAGGGAGCAAGAGACCCAGTACTTC. Protein sequence: CASSLGDREQETQYF.

This chain connects TRBV4-2 to TRBJ2-7; no clear D. V was trimmed by 5 bases and J by 2 bases, leaving 4 bases between them. In germline, CDR1 is LGHNA, CDR2 YNFKEQ. The CDR3 is made up of 11 amino acids. CDR3 loop: CASSATYEQYF. In DNA form, the CDR3 reads TGTGCCAGCAGCGCTACCTACGAGCAGTACTTC.

The gene calls are TRBV28 and TRBJ2-5; 12 positions match TRBD2. The CDR3 sequence is 15 residues long. The V gene's germline CDR1 is MDHEN and CDR2 SYDVKM. The junction had 9 bases not matched to a gene; V was cut back by 5 bases and J by 8 bases. The CDR3 region is CASSGLLAGGLTQYF. CDR3 sequence (DNA): TGTGCCAGCAGTGGGTTACTAGCGGGAGGCCTTACCCAGTACTTC.

Regarding this clone: Other nucleotide sequences in the sample specify the same CDR3. CDR3 loop: CASSLRQGEYEQYF. The CDR3 coding sequence is TGTGCCAGCAGCTTAAGGCAGGGGGAGTACGAGCAGTACTTC. The J gene is TRBJ2-7, the V gene TRBV7-8, with 7 positions matching TRBD1. The germline V gene has CDR1 SGHVS and CDR2 FQNEAQ. This CDR3 contains 14 residues. The V gene end was trimmed by 2 bases and the J gene end by 4 bases; junction bases not matched to a gene: 5.

The chain uses TRBV13 and TRBJ2-7; D is unclear. The CDR3 contains 12 residues. Germline V gene lookup returns CDR1 PRHDT and CDR2 FYEKMQ (reference sequence). V gave up 2 bases and J gave up 3 bases, with 5 bases separating them. CDR3 in amino acids: CASSLNRYEQYF. Here the CDR3 DNA reads TGTGCCAGCAGCTTAAATCGCTACGAGCAGTACTTC.

The chain couples TRBV7-9 to TRBJ2-5, with 12 bases that match TRBD1. CDR3 size: 17 residues. V lost 3 bases and J lost 5; bases outside the gene matches: 10. CDR1 is SEHNR and CDR2 is FQNEAQ in the germline V gene (reference sequence). The CDR3 loop is CASSFGLGQGARETQYF. The CDR3 nucleotides are TGTGCCAGCAGCTTCGGGTTGGGACAGGGGGCCCGGGAGACCCAGTACTTC.

The rearrangement joins TRBV10-2 to TRBJ2-6; 8 bases agree with TRBD1. The CDR3 is made up of 16 amino acids. CDR1 is WSHSY and CDR2 is SAAADI in the germline V gene. With V trimmed by 10 bases and J by 0 bases, 8 bases remained unmatched. The CDR3 sequence: CATGDRRISGANVLTF. CDR3 bases: TGCGCCACCGGGGACAGGAGAATCTCTGGGGCCAACGTCCTGACTTTC.